These 18 T cell receptor beta chains came from one sample sequenced in a study of cytomegalovirus exposure and HLA in healthy donors. Both 60 Vbeta primers and 13 Jbeta primers went into the PCR. Generated by immunoSEQ multiplex PCR, the TCRdb table keeps only in-frame clones and is missing some. The data show about 200,000 clones, approximately 85% seen once. The sample comprised PBMCs. The receptors were sampled from a girl aged 5-17 years in good health and CMV-seropositive.

The CDR3 bases are TGTGCCTGGATGAGTGGACAGGGGAACTATGGCTACACCTTC. Encoded protein: CAWMSGQGNYGYTF. The chain couples TRBV30 to TRBJ1-2; 9 positions agree with TRBD1. The CDR3 runs to 14 residues. The germline V gene encodes CDR1 GTSNPN and CDR2 SVGIG (reference sequence). V was pared by 4 bases and J by 2 bases, with 5 bases of the junction left unmatched.

V and J are TRBV4-3 and TRBJ1-4; D is unresolved. Deletions cut 0 bases from V and 2 bases from J, with 7 bases between. Germline V gives CDR1 LGHNA, CDR2 YSLEER. This CDR3 region has 15 residues. The CDR3 DNA is TGCGCCAGCAGCCAAGATGAGGGCACTAATGAAAAACTGTTTTTT. Translated: CASSQDEGTNEKLFF.

V gene TRBV7-8 combines with J gene TRBJ2-7, with TRBD1 matching over 7 bases. This CDR3 has 14 residues. Germline trimming cut 5 bases from V and 2 bases from J; bases unmatched to any gene: 6. The germline V gene encodes CDR1 SGHVS and CDR2 FQNEAQ. CDR3 sequence (DNA): TGTGCCAGCAGCATGGGGCAGGGGGCCTACGAGCAGTACTTC. It encodes CASSMGQGAYEQYF.

The gene calls are TRBV6-6 and TRBJ1-2; TRBD1 matches 7 bases. V gave up 7 bases and J gave up 6 bases; unmatched junction bases: 14. This CDR3 contains 15 residues. Germline V gene lookup returns CDR1 MNHNY and CDR2 SVGAGI (reference sequence). In DNA form, the CDR3 reads TGTGCCAGCAAGGTAGTAGGGGGCGAAGGGGATGGCTACACCTTC. Protein sequence: CASKVVGGEGDGYTF.

This chain connects TRBV10-3 to TRBJ2-2; D remains ambiguous. The CDR3 extends over 14 amino acids. From germline, CDR1 is ENHRY and CDR2 SYGVKD. V lost 2 bases and J lost 7, with 11 bases in between. CDR3 DNA sequence: TGTGCCATCAGTGAGCGGTTAGAGAGCGGGGAGCTGTTTTTT. Translated, it gives CAISERLESGELFF.

The chain has TRBV2 and TRBJ2-5; 7 bases are shared with TRBD1. The ends lost 6 bases at V and 2 bases at J; junction bases unmatched: 0. Germline V CDR1 and CDR2: SNHLY, FYNNEI. The CDR3 extends over 12 amino acids. CDR3 bases: TGTGCCAGCAGGGGACAGCAAGAGACCCAGTACTTC. Residues: CASRGQQETQYF.

The chain links TRBV4-3 to TRBJ2-1; D unclear. Trimming cost V 0 bases and J 8 bases, with 11 bases left between them. Per germline, CDR1 LGHNA and CDR2 YSLEER. The CDR3 sequence is 14 residues long. CDR3 nucleotides: TGCGCCAGCAGCCAAGATAAAGTCCGAGATGAGCAGTTCTTC. Protein: CASSQDKVRDEQFF.

This chain connects TRBV7-8 to TRBJ2-7; D gene ambiguous. Trimming stripped 3 bases from V and 6 bases from J, with 6 bases between. This CDR3 has 11 residues. Germline V gene data show CDR1 as SGHVS and CDR2 as FQNEAQ. The CDR3 loop reads CASSLNGEQYF. The CDR3 nucleotides are TGTGCCAGCAGCTTGAACGGCGAGCAGTACTTC. Full variable domain (outside the CDR3, taken from reference TRBV7-8 and TRBJ2-7): GAGVSQSPRYKVAKRGQDVALRCDPISGHVSLFWYQQALGQGPEFLTYFQNEAQLDKSGLPSDRFFAERPEGSVSTLKIQRTQQEDSAVYLCASSLNGEQYFGPGTRLTVT.

This clone was counted a few times. CDR3 nucleotide sequence: TGTGCCAGCAGCTTAGGGAGCCAAGATACGCAGTATTTT. It specifies CASSLGSQDTQYF. The V gene is TRBV11-2, the J gene TRBJ2-3; D not certain. The germline CDR1 and CDR2 sequences are SGHAT and FQNNGV. V was cut by 1 base and J by 5 bases, with 7 bases left in between. The CDR3 consists of 13 residues.

This chain links TRBV4-1 with TRBJ2-2, with 11 bases fitting TRBD1. The V gene's germline CDR1 is MGHRA and CDR2 YSYEKL. The CDR3 sequence is 16 residues long. The trim removed 3 bases at V and 6 bases at J, leaving 6 bases unmatched. CDR3 residues: CASSHGDRGSSGELFF. The CDR3 DNA reads TGCGCCAGCAGCCATGGGGACAGGGGGAGTTCCGGGGAGCTGTTTTTT.

A few counts support this clone. The chain combines TRBV4-3 with TRBJ1-5; 9 bases match TRBD1. The CDR3 is made up of 15 amino acids. V shed 0 bases and J 7 bases; nucleotides not matched to a gene: 4. The germline gives CDR1 LGHNA, CDR2 YSLEER. CDR3 DNA: TGCGCCAGCAGCCAAGAGGACAGGGGAGGACAGCCCCAGCATTTT. Translating it yields CASSQEDRGGQPQHF.

The chain employs TRBV12-5 and TRBJ2-1, with a weak D call TRBD2 (6 bases). The CDR3 extends over 12 amino acids. Per the germline V gene, CDR1 is LGHNT and CDR2 is FRNRAP. The ends were cut back, 5 bases at V and 9 bases at J, with 11 bases in the middle. Here the CDR3 DNA reads TGTGCTAGTGGTCCTCTCGGGAGTGAGCAGTTCTTC. Residues: CASGPLGSEQFF.

The rearrangement joins TRBV7-2 to TRBJ2-2; 8 bases map to TRBD1. There are 16 residues in the CDR3. With 4 bases clipped from V and 7 bases from J, the junction kept 11 bases outside the gene matches. CDR1 is SGHTA, CDR2 FQGNSA, per germline. CDR3 region: CASSSSSGGGIGELFF. CDR3 nucleotides: TGTGCCAGCAGCTCCTCCTCAGGGGGCGGCATCGGGGAGCTGTTTTTT.

This chain joins TRBV6-1 and TRBJ2-7; the match to TRBD2 covers 11 bases. Looked up from germline, CDR1 is MNHNS and CDR2 is SASEGT. With 2 bases clipped from V and 2 bases from J, the junction kept 5 bases outside the gene matches. The CDR3 extends over 16 amino acids. The CDR3 coding sequence is TGTGCCAGCAGTGAAAGGGTAGCGGGGGGGGCCTACGAGCAGTACTTC. Protein sequence: CASSERVAGGAYEQYF.

The V and J genes are TRBV19 and TRBJ1-2, with D maybe TRBD1 (6 bases). Trimming removed 7 bases at V and 0 bases at J, with 12 bases between. The germline gives CDR1 LNHDA, CDR2 SQIVND (reference sequence). The CDR3 contains 14 residues. DNA of the CDR3: TGTGCCAGTAATCAACAGGGAGCTAACTATGGCTACACCTTC. Its protein is CASNQQGANYGYTF.

This clone was counted once. V gene TRBV6-5 combines with J gene TRBJ1-2; 7 bases fit TRBD1. Germline trimming cut 7 bases from V and 8 bases from J; bases unmatched to any gene: 10. Germline V gene sequence: CDR1 MNHEY, CDR2 SVGAGI. The CDR3 spans 13 residues. The CDR3 reads CASTDRDFFGYTF. For the CDR3, the DNA is TGTGCCAGCACCGACAGGGATTTTTTCGGCTACACCTTC.

The gene calls are TRBV2 and TRBJ2-7; D is perhaps TRBD2 (6 bases). The germline CDR1 and CDR2 sequences are SNHLY and FYNNEI. This CDR3 spans 15 amino acids. Deletions cut 3 bases from V and 2 bases from J, with 14 bases between. In DNA form, the CDR3 reads TGTGCCAGCAGTGATCGGGGGACCGGCACCTACGAGCAGTACTTC. This translates into CASSDRGTGTYEQYF.

The CDR3 here is CASSRDISSYNSPLHF. DNA of the CDR3: TGTGCCAGCAGTAGGGACATCAGCTCCTATAATTCACCCCTCCACTTT. V is TRBV5-6 and J is TRBJ1-6; maybe TRBD1 (6 bases). The CDR3 sequence is 16 residues long. The germline gives CDR1 SGHDT, CDR2 YYEEEE. V was pared by 5 bases and J by 0 bases, with 12 bases between.